This entry is about one T cell receptor (beta chain). What it binds is not known. Each CDR3 protein gets one entry after TCRdb re-called the 5' RACE reads with MiXCR. Among under 300,000 distinct CDR3 sequences listed, 5% to 7% were seen once. This entry comes from a study of identical twins. Study outcomes and limitations: Zero-insertion results could be subject to partial confounding by invariant MAIT and iNKT cells. Abundant beta clonotypes from cord blood bore fewer insertions; memory repertoires lacked this pattern.

CDR1 is MNHEY, CDR2 SMNVEV, per germline (reference sequence). The V gene lost 6 bases and the J gene lost 5 bases, with 10 bases spanning the gap. The CDR3 extends over 12 amino acids. These same data were also listed under a study on T cells expressing NK-cell markers. From that second work: The study found dominant NKG2C+ clonotypes at roughly 1.0-7.0% of CD8+ T cells in over five donors.

The receptor was isolated from a woman in her late teens or twenties in good health. The chain employs TRBV27 and TRBJ1-2; unclear D gene. Sequencing used CD8+ T cells sorted from blood. The CDR3 protein is CASSKPPYGYTF. The CDR3 DNA follows: TGTGCCAGCAGCAAACCTCCGTATGGCTACACCTTC.